The rows below give T cell receptor beta chains drawn from one sample of a study of T-cell reconstitution after alpha-beta-depleted transplantation in children. TCRdb processed the PCR reads anew with MiXCR; each CDR3 protein has one entry. The data show roughly 50,000 distinct CDR3 sequences, 44% seen once. The sample consisted of PBMCs, mostly from graft donor cells, taken 360 days after TCRalphabeta/CD19-depleted stem cell transplant. The source is a male patient aged 10-17 years who had a stem cell transplant for acute lymphoblastic leukemia, so the T cells may come from the graft donor. Both conserved end residues are part of each CDR3. D genes are given only for firm matches. Rows may omit the clone size; those that give it use once, few, many or a size class.

d_call,clone_size,v_call,j_call,cdr3_nt,cdr3_aa
TRBD2,few,TRBV9,TRBJ2-5,TGTGCCAGCAGCGAGCCCCTAGCGGGGGGCGACCAAGAGACCCAGTACTTC,CASSEPLAGGDQETQYF
-,-,TRBV6-2/TRBV6-3,TRBJ2-4,TGTGCCACGGGGGAGGACATTCAGTACTTC,CATGEDIQYF
-,few,TRBV18,TRBJ2-2,TGTGCCAGCTCACCGTCCGGGGAGCTGTTTTTT,CASSPSGELFF
TRBD1,few,TRBV5-7,TRBJ1-2,TGTGCCAGCAGCTTGGGGCAGGGGGCGAAAAACTATGGCTACACCTTC,CASSLGQGAKNYGYTF
-,few,TRBV4-2,TRBJ2-3,TGTGCCAGCAGCCATGGCGATACGCAGTATTTT,CASSHGDTQYF
TRBD2,-,TRBV7-8,TRBJ2-2,TGTGCCAGCAGCCCTAGCGGGATATCGGACACCGGGGAGCTGTTTTTT,CASSPSGISDTGELFF
-,-,TRBV10-1,TRBJ2-3,TGCGCCAGCAGTGAGTCGGGTGGCACAGATACGCAGTATTTT,CASSESGGTDTQYF
-,few,TRBV5-6,TRBJ2-2,TGTGCCAGCAGCTTGGGGGTCTCAGCCGGGGAGCTGTTTTTT,CASSLGVSAGELFF
-,-,TRBV5-1,TRBJ2-5,TGCGCCAGCAGCTTGGTCGCTAGCAGACAAGAGACCCAGTACTTC,CASSLVASRQETQYF
-,-,TRBV6-1,TRBJ2-3,TGTGCCAGCAGGGCCGCGAGATTAGATAGCACAGATACGCAGTATTTT,CASRAARLDSTDTQYF
-,-,TRBV29-1,TRBJ2-7,TGCAGCGTTGAAGGGGGTCACGAGCAGTACTTC,CSVEGGHEQYF
TRBD1,-,TRBV20-1,TRBJ2-7,TGCAGTGCCTGCTTCCGGGACAGACCCTACGAGCAGTACTTC,CSACFRDRPYEQYF
-,-,TRBV21-1,TRBJ2-5,TGTGCCAGCAGCAAACCTGGCGCTAGCGGGCAGGGAGAGACCCAGTACTTC,CASSKPGASGQGETQYF
TRBD1,few,TRBV12-3/TRBV12-4,TRBJ2-7,TGTGCCAGCAGTGCACAGGGGGCGACCGCTGGCGAGCAGTACTTC,CASSAQGATAGEQYF
-,-,TRBV7-9,TRBJ1-4,TGTGCCAGCGGCCCCGGACAGCTCCCCCTCTGGTTTTTT,CASGPGQLPLWFF
TRBD2,few,TRBV20-1,TRBJ2-1,TGCAGTGCTAGAGAAGCGGGAGAGGGGTACAATGAGCAGTTCTTC,CSAREAGEGYNEQFF
-,-,TRBV7-3,TRBJ2-3,TGTGCCAGCAGCTTAAGGGGGCCAGCGGGGCCCACAGATACGCAGTATTTT,CASSLRGPAGPTDTQYF
TRBD2,-,TRBV6-2/TRBV6-3,TRBJ2-1,TGTGCCAGCAGTTACTCGGTAGCGGGGGACAATGAGCAGTTCTTC,CASSYSVAGDNEQFF
-,-,TRBV20-1,TRBJ2-1,TGCAGTGCTAGTCGCCAGGGGGGTTACAATGAGCAGTTCTTC,CSASRQGGYNEQFF
TRBD2,-,TRBV12-3/TRBV12-4,TRBJ2-7,TGTGCCAGCAGTTTTACTAATGGCGGGAGTAAGGACGAGCAGTACTTC,CASSFTNGGSKDEQYF
TRBD1,-,TRBV12-3/TRBV12-4,TRBJ1-6,TGTGCCAGCAGGTCGATCCGGGACAGGCCCTCACCCCTCCACTTT,CASRSIRDRPSPLHF
TRBD2,-,TRBV4-2,TRBJ2-5,TGTGCCAGCAGCCAAGGAGAAGGCAAAACTAGCGGGGTAGAGACCCAGTACTTC,CASSQGEGKTSGVETQYF
-,-,TRBV10-3,TRBJ1-2,TGTGCCATCCGGAACTATGGCTACACCTTC,CAIRNYGYTF
-,-,TRBV3-1,TRBJ2-7,TGTGCCAGCAGCCAAGAAAGGATGGCCGTGGGGGAGCAGTACTTC,CASSQERMAVGEQYF
-,few,TRBV27,TRBJ2-5,TGTGCCAGCAGGGGTGATCCTATGGAGACCCAGTACTTC,CASRGDPMETQYF
TRBD1,-,TRBV12-3/TRBV12-4,TRBJ2-1,TGTGCCAGCAGTTACGGGACAGGGGGCTACAATGAGCAGTTCTTC,CASSYGTGGYNEQFF
-,-,TRBV12-3/TRBV12-4,TRBJ2-5,TGTGCCAGCAGTCCCCTGACGGACCAAGAGACCCAGTACTTC,CASSPLTDQETQYF
-,-,TRBV27,TRBJ1-5,TGTGCCAGCAGTTTATCGGGGCGGCAGCCCCAGCATTTT,CASSLSGRQPQHF